This TCR beta chain was observed in a study of blood T cell repertoires in COVID-19. Study-level information: Whether acute or convalescent, the COVID-19 samples came from the United States, Italy and Spain. T cells, B-cell-depleted T cells, or PBMCs provided the cDNA or gDNA that served as material.

Trimming removed 5 bases at V and 0 bases at J, with 17 bases between. From germline, CDR1 is LNHDA and CDR2 SQIVND (reference sequence). The CDR3 covers 16 residues. In the original workflow: Amplified reference gene primers provided the basis for estimating nucleated cell counts. Using immunoSEQ multiplex PCR, the repertoire was profiled, and TCRdb retains in-frame clones only, with some absent. The D gene and trimming were derived from the DNA, and the V and J assignments and clone size from that table. This table has just under 300,000 clones, 70% to 90% appearing once. Sequencing input: peripheral blood. The genes are TRBV19 and TRBJ2-7, with TRBD1 as a possible D gene (6 bases). The receptor comes from a man aged 65-85 years with acute or convalescent COVID-19. For the CDR3, the DNA is TGTGCCAGTAGTGTTAGAGTCCGGGACAACTCCTACGAGCAGTACTTC. Translated, it gives CASSVRVRDNSYEQYF. The complete variable domain, with remaining parts taken from reference TRBV19 and TRBJ2-7, reads DGGITQSPKYLFRKEGQNVTLSCEQNLNHDAMYWYRQDPGQGLRLIYYSQIVNDFQKGDIAEGYSVSREKKESFPLTVTSAQKNPTAFYLCASSVRVRDNSYEQYFGPGTRLTVT.